This record concerns one T cell receptor (beta chain) sequence. Its antigen is unidentified. These data belong to a study of response to subunit inactivated influenza vaccine. Study-wide results and limits: Only a handful of new T cells, the authors suggested, are recruited with each seasonal influenza vaccination.

TCRdb recomputed calls from the RT-PCR reads with MiXCR, one row per CDR3 protein. The sample records about 830,000 distinct CDR3 sequences, about a fifth being singletons. The sequence came from a man aged 50 to 59 who received an inactivated influenza vaccine. The sample was PBMCs from blood, taken more than 4 days after vaccination.

CDR3 DNA sequence: TGTGCCAGCAGCGATAGCGGGGGTTTCACAGATACGCAGTATTTT. It specifies CASSDSGGFTDTQYF. The chain carries TRBV6-1 and TRBJ2-3, with TRBD2 identical over 9 bases. The CDR3 totals 15 residues. J gave up 2 bases and V 6 bases, and 6 bases lay outside the gene matches. Germline V gene lookup returns CDR1 MNHNS and CDR2 SASEGT.